The 31 T cell receptor beta chains below come from one sample, sequenced in a study of blood T cell repertoires in COVID-19. TCRdb's table, derived via immunoSEQ multiplex PCR, lists solely in-frame clones and lacks some. This table has about 98,000 clones, around 80% appearing once. Sequenced sample: peripheral blood. These receptors came from a man in his 70s with acute or convalescent COVID-19.

On this clone: A junction end diverges from the germline sequence, so it may reflect a read error. The gene calls are TRBV4-1 and TRBJ2-7; tentatively, D is TRBD2 (5 bases). This CDR3 is 13 amino acids long. Germline CDR1 MGHRA, CDR2 YSYEKL. The CDR3 nucleotides read TGCGCCAGCAGCCAAGATGGTGGGGAGACAAGACTTTTC. It is translated as CASSQDGGETRLF.

This chain links TRBV5-1 with TRBJ2-3; D perhaps matches TRBD2 (6 bases). The ends were cut back, 2 bases at V and 1 base at J, with 8 bases in the middle. In germline, CDR1 is SGHRS, CDR2 YFSETQ. This CDR3 is built from 14 residues. CDR3 bases: TGCGCCAGCAGCTTCCCTAGCGGCACAGATACGCAGTATTTT. Translation gives CASSFPSGTDTQYF.

This clone was observed a single time. The V gene is TRBV2, the J gene TRBJ2-6, with 9 nucleotides matching TRBD1. The length of the CDR3 is 13 residues. Per the germline V gene, CDR1 is SNHLY and CDR2 is FYNNEI. Trimming at V came to 8 bases and at J to 12 bases, leaving 8 bases not matched to a gene. The CDR3 is CASGGDREGVLTF. As DNA, the CDR3 is TGTGCCAGCGGGGGGGACAGGGAGGGCGTCCTGACTTTC.

This clone came up once. The rearrangement uses TRBV4-1 and TRBJ1-3; D uncertain. V dropped 0 bases and J dropped 1 base, with 7 bases sitting between them. CDR3 length: 15 amino acids. Germline CDR1 and CDR2: MGHRA and YSYEKL. CDR3 bases: TGCGCCAGCAGCCAAGATGAGAGATCTGGAAACACCATATATTTT. As protein: CASSQDERSGNTIYF.

V usage is TRBV6-5 and J usage is TRBJ2-1; D not resolved. The CDR3 is 13 residues long. The germline gives CDR1 MNHEY, CDR2 SVGAGI. V was shortened by 5 bases and J by 5 bases, with 10 bases between the two germline ends. The CDR3: CASSPTVNNEQFF. CDR3 DNA sequence: TGTGCCAGCAGTCCAACAGTGAACAATGAGCAGTTCTTC.

This clone has more than one count but fewer than ten. The V call is TRBV4-2, the J call TRBJ2-3; no definite D call. This CDR3 region has 17 residues. With 0 bases removed from V and 0 bases from J, the gap between germline ends came to 13 bases. Germline V gene sequence: CDR1 LGHNA, CDR2 YNFKEQ. The CDR3 nucleotides read TGTGCCAGCAGCCAAGATCCCCTGGCGGTCAGCACAGATACGCAGTATTTT. Amino acids: CASSQDPLAVSTDTQYF.

V and J are TRBV3-1 (or the pseudogene TRBV3-2) and TRBJ2-5, with D possibly matching TRBD1 (5 bases). V gave up 1 base and J gave up 5 bases, with 14 bases separating them. Germline V gives CDR1 LGHDT, CDR2 YNNKEL (reference sequence). This CDR3 region has 15 residues. In nucleotides, the CDR3 is TGTGCCAGCAGCCAAGTTCGACAGATTGGGGAGACCCAGTACTTC. This translates into CASSQVRQIGETQYF.

This chain connects TRBV6-5 to TRBJ2-7, with D possibly TRBD1 on 6 matching bases. The V gene's germline CDR1 is MNHEY and CDR2 SVGAGI. The V and J ends lost 5 bases and 4 bases respectively, with 15 bases between them. The CDR3 covers 14 residues. The CDR3 DNA reads TGTGCCAGCAGTCGGACAGTCGTGGCTTACGAGCAGTACTTC. This sequence encodes CASSRTVVAYEQYF.

This chain joins TRBV10-3 and TRBJ2-2; TRBD2 agrees at 12 bases. Germline V lookup: CDR1 ENHRY, CDR2 SYGVKD. This CDR3 is 16 amino acids long. Trimming removed 0 bases from V and 7 bases from J; junction bases left unmatched: 3. CDR3 sequence: CAISESATSGSGELFF. Here the CDR3 DNA reads TGTGCCATCAGTGAGTCGGCGACTAGCGGGAGCGGGGAGCTGTTTTTT.

The V and J genes are TRBV24-1 and TRBJ2-1; 9 bases agree with TRBD2. V dropped 4 bases and J dropped 7; count of bases not matched to a gene: 10. The CDR3 covers 16 residues. The germline CDR1 and CDR2 sequences are KGHDR and SFDVKD. The CDR3 sequence is CATSDPSGRIVNEQFF. The CDR3 DNA sequence: TGTGCCACCAGTGACCCCAGCGGGAGGATCGTGAATGAGCAGTTCTTC.

This clone was recorded only once. This chain connects TRBV28 to TRBJ2-6; TRBD1 matches 8 bases. The CDR3 is made up of 17 amino acids. From germline, CDR1 is MDHEN and CDR2 SYDVKM. With V trimmed by 2 bases and J by 0 bases, 3 bases remained unmatched. The CDR3: CASSLRQGSSGANVLTF. In DNA form, the CDR3 reads TGTGCCAGCAGTTTACGACAGGGGAGCTCTGGGGCCAACGTCCTGACTTTC.

This chain joins TRBV28 and TRBJ2-1, with TRBD2 matching over 8 bases. The germline V gene encodes CDR1 MDHEN and CDR2 SYDVKM. This CDR3 contains 16 residues. J was trimmed by 5 bases and V by 4 bases; bases with no gene match: 10. This CDR3 is CASSSDGREYNNEQFF. The CDR3 DNA follows: TGTGCCAGCAGTTCGGACGGGAGGGAATATAACAATGAGCAGTTCTTC. Complete variable domain (other parts from reference TRBV28 and TRBJ2-1): DVKVTQSSRYLVKRTGEKVFLECVQDMDHENMFWYRQDPGLGLRLIYFSYDVKMKEKGDIPEGYSVSREKKERFSLILESASTNQTSMYLCASSSDGREYNNEQFFGPGTRLTVL.

The chain carries TRBV6-5 and TRBJ1-1; 7 nucleotides match TRBD1. The germline V gene has CDR1 MNHEY and CDR2 SVGAGI. With 0 bases clipped from V and 11 bases from J, the junction kept 12 bases outside the gene matches. There are 15 residues in the CDR3. The CDR3 nucleotides are TGTGCCAGCAGTTACTCGTCCGGGGCAGGGGGTACGGCTTTCTTT. Encoded protein: CASSYSSGAGGTAFF.

The chain employs TRBV21-1 and TRBJ1-6. TRBV21-1 is annotated as a pseudogene. This CDR3 has 17 residues. CDR3 region: CASSKGPRGSFNSPLHF. CDR3 coding DNA: TGTGCCAGCAGCAAAGGGCCGCGGGGGTCTTTTAATTCACCCCTCCACTTT.

This chain joins TRBV2 and TRBJ1-3; 7 bases fit TRBD1. The J segment lost 9 bases and the V segment lost 7 bases, leaving 15 bases of the junction unmatched. There are 15 residues in the CDR3. CDR1 is SNHLY and CDR2 is FYNNEI in the germline V gene. CDR3 residues: CASTPRGTGSGTIYF. CDR3 coding DNA: TGTGCCAGCACCCCCAGGGGGACCGGGAGTGGCACCATATATTTT.

This clone occurred a few times. The chain couples TRBV10-3 to TRBJ1-4, with a weak D call TRBD1 (6 bases). The CDR3 has 15 residues. Germline CDR1 and CDR2: ENHRY and SYGVKD. Trimming removed 0 bases at V and 5 bases at J, with 10 bases between. DNA for the CDR3: TGTGCCATCAGTGAGTCGATCGGACAGAATGAAAAACTGTTTTTT. It codes for CAISESIGQNEKLFF.

This clone was picked up a small number of times. The DNA for the CDR3 is TGCGGGACTAGCAGTAGCTACGAGCAGTACTTC. Its protein is CGTSSSYEQYF. This chain joins TRBV20-1 and TRBJ2-7; TRBD2 aligns across 9 bases. The CDR3 extends over 11 amino acids. Germline assignment: CDR1 DFQATT and CDR2 SNEGSKA (reference sequence).

On this clone: Other nucleotide sequences from this sample produce the same CDR3. The CDR3 reads CASSPPSTDTQYF. The CDR3 bases are TGTGCCAGCTCACCCCCTAGCACAGATACGCAGTATTTT. This chain connects TRBV18 to TRBJ2-3; D is uncertain. CDR1 KGHSH and CDR2 LQKENI come from the germline V gene. Trimming pared 3 bases from V and 0 bases from J, leaving 4 bases between. The CDR3 is 13 amino acids.

The chain combines TRBV2 with TRBJ1-2; the match to TRBD1 covers 8 bases. CDR1 is SNHLY, CDR2 FYNNEI, per germline. CDR3 length equals 13 residues. The V and J ends lost 6 bases and 5 bases, in that order; junction bases with no gene match: 5. The chain's CDR3 is CASRTGGSYGYTF. CDR3 in DNA: TGTGCCAGCAGAACAGGGGGTTCGTATGGCTACACCTTC.

In this sample, this clone turned up once. Other DNA sequences of this sample code for an identical CDR3. The rearrangement joins TRBV15 to TRBJ1-2; D gene uncertain. Trimming removed 1 base from V and 6 bases from J, with 9 bases in between. Germline V gives CDR1 LNHNV, CDR2 YYDKDF (reference sequence). The CDR3 has 13 residues. The CDR3 region has the DNA TGTGCCACCAGCAGAGGCGCCGGGGATGGCTACACCTTC. As protein: CATSRGAGDGYTF.

In DNA, the CDR3 is TGTGCCAGCAGGGCACCGCAGGGGAACACCATATATTTT. Its translation: CASRAPQGNTIYF. The V and J genes are TRBV6-5 and TRBJ1-3, with a possible D match to TRBD1 (6 bases). This CDR3 comprises 13 residues. Germline CDR1 reads MNHEY; CDR2 reads SVGAGI. Trimming shortened V by 6 bases and J by 7 bases, and 13 bases separated the two germline ends.

The chain uses TRBV19 and TRBJ1-5, with 7 bases lining up with TRBD1. Germline CDR1 is LNHDA and CDR2 is SQIVND (reference sequence). The CDR3 runs to 17 residues. V was clipped by 0 bases and J by 7 bases; unmatched bases: 12. Here the CDR3 DNA reads TGTGCCAGTAGTATAGAATCCGGGACAGTAAACGTACAGCCCCAGCATTTT. Protein: CASSIESGTVNVQPQHF.

V is TRBV11-1 and J is TRBJ2-1, with D possibly being TRBD2 (6 bases). The V gene's germline CDR1 is SGHAT and CDR2 FQDESV (reference sequence). V shed 6 bases and J shed 7 bases, with 10 bases lying between them. This CDR3 has 12 residues. CDR3 nucleotides: TGTGCCAGCAGTCCGACTAGAAATGAGCAGTTCTTC. Translating gives CASSPTRNEQFF.

The rearrangement uses TRBV6-5 and TRBJ2-7, with TRBD1 matching 7 bases. The germline V gene encodes CDR1 MNHEY and CDR2 SVGAGI. J was trimmed by 6 bases and V by 0 bases; bases with no gene match: 5. This CDR3 region has 14 residues. CDR3 DNA: TGTGCCAGCAGTTACTCGAGACAGGGCGGCGAGCAGTACTTC. This sequence encodes CASSYSRQGGEQYF.

The J gene is TRBJ2-4, the V gene TRBV28; 7 bases line up with TRBD2. The CDR3 is 18 residues long. V was pared by 2 bases and J by 0 bases, with 10 bases of the junction left unmatched. Germline values: CDR1 MDHEN, CDR2 SYDVKM. In DNA, the CDR3 is TGTGCCAGCAGTTTAGGGGGGGGTAGGAGACTAGCCAAAAACATTCAGTACTTC. This gives the protein CASSLGGGRRLAKNIQYF.

This clone was counted between two and nine times. This chain connects TRBV27 to TRBJ2-2, with 9 bases fitting TRBD1. This CDR3 region has 17 residues. V shed 3 bases, J shed 6 bases, and the junction held 11 bases outside the gene matches. The germline V gene encodes CDR1 MNHEY and CDR2 SMNVEV (reference sequence). The CDR3 loop reads CASSLRTGDTRAGELFF. CDR3 DNA sequence: TGTGCCAGCAGTTTGAGGACAGGGGACACACGGGCCGGGGAGCTGTTTTTT.

The V and J genes are TRBV5-1 and TRBJ2-3; D gene unclear. Trimming removed 1 base at V and 2 bases at J, with 14 bases between. The length of the CDR3 is 16 residues. Germline V lookup: CDR1 SGHRS, CDR2 YFSETQ. CDR3 protein: CASSLPAEPHTDTQYF. CDR3 coding DNA: TGCGCCAGCAGCTTGCCTGCAGAACCCCACACAGATACGCAGTATTTT. The full variable domain, with the rest looked up from reference TRBV5-1 and TRBJ2-3, is KAGVTQTPRYLIKTRGQQVTLSCSPISGHRSVSWYQQTPGQGLQFLFEYFSETQRNKGNFPGRFSGRQFSNSRSEMNVSTLELGDSALYLCASSLPAEPHTDTQYFGPGTRLTVL.

This chain connects TRBV19 to TRBJ1-1; 8 bases match TRBD1. This CDR3 contains 17 residues. Germline assignment: CDR1 LNHDA and CDR2 SQIVND (reference sequence). V was pared by 5 bases and J by 6 bases, with 17 bases of the junction left unmatched. The CDR3 spells CASSLGTGGIKSAEAFF. The DNA for the CDR3 is TGTGCCAGTAGTCTCGGGACAGGAGGTATCAAGTCTGCTGAAGCTTTCTTT. Full variable domain (missing parts from reference TRBV19 and TRBJ1-1): DGGITQSPKYLFRKEGQNVTLSCEQNLNHDAMYWYRQDPGQGLRLIYYSQIVNDFQKGDIAEGYSVSREKKESFPLTVTSAQKNPTAFYLCASSLGTGGIKSAEAFFGQGTRLTVV.

The chain carries TRBV27 and TRBJ2-5, with D uncertain. This CDR3 region has 12 residues. The V end lost 6 bases, the J end lost 4 bases, and 9 bases lay between the germline ends. The V gene's germline CDR1 is MNHEY and CDR2 SMNVEV (reference sequence). The CDR3 DNA is TGTGCCAGCAGCCCAAACGGAGAGACCCAGTACTTC. As protein: CASSPNGETQYF.

This chain links TRBV24-1 with TRBJ2-2, with 7 bases lining up with TRBD2. Trimming took 5 bases from V and 3 from J; bases not matched to a gene: 2. In germline, CDR1 is KGHDR, CDR2 SFDVKD. The CDR3 has 14 amino acids. CDR3 sequence: CATSVRGYTGELFF. CDR3 coding DNA: TGTGCCACCAGTGTGCGGGGGTACACCGGGGAGCTGTTTTTT.

The V gene is TRBV27, the J gene TRBJ2-5, with 8 bases aligning to TRBD1. Trimming took 0 bases from V and 2 from J; bases not matched to a gene: 5. Germline lookup yields CDR1 MNHEY and CDR2 SMNVEV (reference sequence). The CDR3 is 16 amino acids. The CDR3, as DNA: TGTGCCAGCAGTTTATCGAACAGGGGGTCGCAAGAGACCCAGTACTTC. It translates to CASSLSNRGSQETQYF.